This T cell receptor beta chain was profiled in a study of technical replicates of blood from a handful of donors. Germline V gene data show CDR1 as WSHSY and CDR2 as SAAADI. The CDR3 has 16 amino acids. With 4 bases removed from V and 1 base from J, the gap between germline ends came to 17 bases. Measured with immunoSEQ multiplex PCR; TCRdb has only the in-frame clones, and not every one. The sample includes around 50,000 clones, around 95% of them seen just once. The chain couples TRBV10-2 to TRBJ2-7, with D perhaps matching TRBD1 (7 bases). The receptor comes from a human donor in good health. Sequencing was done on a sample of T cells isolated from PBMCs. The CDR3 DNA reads TGCGCCAGCAGTGGGGCGGGACAGCGAATTTCCTACGAGCAGTACTTC. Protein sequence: CASSGAGQRISYEQYF.